This entry lists 27 T cell receptor beta chains sequenced from one sample in a study of PD-1 blockade in classical Hodgkin lymphoma. This table comes from immunoSEQ multiplex PCR, and its TCRdb copy is limited to in-frame clones, with some not included. The table records about 9,600 clones, roughly 90% of them present only once. All trial patients relapsed after autologous stem cell transplantation. This specimen was peripheral blood mononuclear cells (PBMCs), taken at baseline. Receptor source: a human donor with classical Hodgkin lymphoma.

The chain employs TRBV6-1 and TRBJ2-3, with 7 bases that match TRBD2. V gave up 4 bases and J gave up 2 bases; unmatched junction bases: 9. The CDR3 length is 16 residues. Germline lookup yields CDR1 MNHNS and CDR2 SASEGT. CDR3 DNA: TGTGCCAGCAGTGGGTTTACGGGGGGTTTCACAGATACGCAGTATTTT. As protein: CASSGFTGGFTDTQYF.

V and J are TRBV9 and TRBJ2-2; weak D call: TRBD1 (5 bases). The germline V and J ends were trimmed by 4 bases and 0 bases, with 16 bases remaining between them. The CDR3 is made up of 17 amino acids. Germline V CDR1 and CDR2: SGDLS, YYNGEE. The CDR3 protein is CASSPNDSYPNTGELFF. CDR3 coding DNA: TGTGCCAGCAGCCCGAACGACAGCTACCCGAACACCGGGGAGCTGTTTTTT. Together with reference TRBV9 and TRBJ2-2, the CDR3 gives the full variable domain: DSGVTQTPKHLITATGQRVTLRCSPRSGDLSVYWYQQSLDQGLQFLIQYYNGEERAKGNILERFSAQQFPDLHSELNLSSLELGDSALYFCASSPNDSYPNTGELFFGEGSRLTVL.

V gene TRBV23-1 combines with J gene TRBJ2-3, with D tentatively TRBD2 (5 bases). TRBV23-1 qualifies as an ORF whose function is uncertain. Trimming removed 4 bases at V and 2 bases at J, with 16 bases between. This CDR3 has 16 amino acids. The CDR3, as DNA: TGCGCCAGCAGTCCCCCCAGAGCGGCCCACACAGATACGCAGTATTTT. Protein sequence: CASSPPRAAHTDTQYF.

The V call is TRBV30, the J call TRBJ2-6; 7 bases agree with TRBD1. J lost 0 bases, V lost 2 bases, and 1 base had no gene match. The CDR3 sequence is 15 residues long. Per germline, CDR1 GTSNPN and CDR2 SVGIG (reference sequence). CDR3 protein: CAWSTGVSGANVLTF. CDR3 bases: TGTGCCTGGAGTACAGGGGTCTCTGGGGCCAACGTCCTGACTTTC.

The V and J genes are TRBV4-1 and TRBJ1-2; the match to TRBD1 covers 8 bases. The CDR3 covers 18 residues. CDR1 and CDR2 (germline): MGHRA, YSYEKL. V shed 1 base, J shed 2 bases, and the junction held 12 bases outside the gene matches. The CDR3 coding sequence is TGCGCCAGCAGCCAAGGACCTCCGGGACAGGCGTTAAACTATGGCTACACCTTC. It encodes CASSQGPPGQALNYGYTF.

J is TRBJ1-1 and V is TRBV5-1, with unresolved D. There are 15 residues in the CDR3. Trimming removed 0 bases from V and 0 bases from J, with 9 bases in between. CDR1 is SGHRS, CDR2 YFSETQ, per germline. The CDR3 reads CASSLDGIMNTEAFF. The CDR3 nucleotides are TGCGCCAGCAGCTTGGACGGGATCATGAACACTGAAGCTTTCTTT.

Here the CDR3 reads CASTGTSGTGELFF. The CDR3 bases are TGTGCCAGCACCGGGACTAGTGGCACCGGGGAGCTGTTTTTT. This rearrangement joins TRBV19 to TRBJ2-2, with 8 positions matching TRBD2. V shed 9 bases, J shed 4 bases, and the junction held 7 bases outside the gene matches. The CDR3 spans 14 residues. Germline V gives CDR1 LNHDA, CDR2 SQIVND (reference sequence).

The V and J genes are TRBV15 and TRBJ2-7; TRBD2 is a possible D gene (6 bases). The V gene's germline CDR1 is LNHNV and CDR2 YYDKDF (reference sequence). Between the trimmed V and J ends, which lost 5 bases and 3 bases, there was a span of 8 bases. The CDR3 is 12 amino acids. The CDR3, as DNA: TGTGCCACCAGCCAGGGACTCTACGAGCAGTACTTC. It encodes CATSQGLYEQYF.

This rearrangement joins TRBV15 to TRBJ2-1, with TRBD2 identical over 10 bases. Looked up from germline, CDR1 is LNHNV and CDR2 is YYDKDF (reference sequence). This CDR3 has 21 residues. The V segment lost 0 bases and the J segment 7 bases; nucleotides outside the gene matches: 21. In DNA, the CDR3 is TGTGCCACCAGCAGAGATTTGGGGGGGGCTGGGGTAGCGGGAGGTTGGAATGAGCAGTTCTTC. Its translation: CATSRDLGGAGVAGGWNEQFF. The variable domain in full, with the rest retrieved from reference TRBV15 and TRBJ2-1, is DAMVIQNPRYQVTQFGKPVTLSCSQTLNHNVMYWYQQKSSQAPKLLFHYYDKDFNNEADTPDNFQSRRPNTSFCFLDIRSPGLGDTAMYLCATSRDLGGAGVAGGWNEQFFGPGTRLTVL.

The chain employs TRBV7-9 and TRBJ2-2; the match to TRBD1 covers 8 bases. Germline V gene sequence: CDR1 SEHNR, CDR2 FQNEAQ (reference sequence). V lost 5 bases and J lost 2; bases outside the gene matches: 13. The CDR3 spans 18 residues. CDR3 bases: TGTGCCAGCAGCGAAGGCCCGGGGACAGGCTTTAACACCGGGGAGCTGTTTTTT. Its translation: CASSEGPGTGFNTGELFF.

This chain uses TRBV5-4 with TRBJ1-2, with 7 bases fitting TRBD1. The germline gives CDR1 SGHNT, CDR2 YYREEE (reference sequence). The ends lost 3 bases at V and 8 bases at J; junction bases unmatched: 10. CDR3 size: 14 residues. The CDR3: CASSYRGGGRGYTF. DNA of the CDR3: TGTGCCAGCAGCTACCGGGGAGGGGGCCGGGGCTACACCTTC.

A few counts support this clone. This chain links TRBV18 with TRBJ2-6; perhaps TRBD1 as D (8 bases). Trimming cost V 0 bases and J 2 bases, with 14 bases left between them. CDR1 and CDR2 (germline): KGHSH, LQKENI. The CDR3 spans 18 residues. In DNA, the CDR3 is TGTGCCAGCTCACCACCGGTACAGGGGGGGGCTGGGGCCAACGTCCTGACTTTC. Its translation: CASSPPVQGGAGANVLTF.

The chain's CDR3 is CASRKPWVSYTEAFF. The CDR3 DNA is TGTGCCAGCAGGAAACCATGGGTGTCTTACACTGAAGCTTTCTTT. The chain uses TRBV28 and TRBJ1-1; D remains unclear. The CDR3 sequence is 15 residues long. V was cut by 6 bases and J by 3 bases, with 17 bases left in between. CDR1 and CDR2 (germline): MDHEN, SYDVKM.

This clone was observed a single time. This chain connects TRBV28 to TRBJ2-7; D is unclear. The V gene lost 9 bases and the J gene lost 3 bases, with 6 bases spanning the gap. The CDR3 runs 10 residues. Germline V gene lookup returns CDR1 MDHEN and CDR2 SYDVKM. The CDR3 sequence is CASSDYEQYF. The CDR3 DNA follows: TGTGCCAGTTCAGACTACGAGCAGTACTTC.

The genes are TRBV21-1 and TRBJ2-3; the table's D call, TRBD2, was not checked against the DNA. TRBV21-1 is noted as a pseudogene. The CDR3 covers 17 residues. The CDR3 region is CASTSRRRGGNTDTQYF. In nucleotides, the CDR3 is TGTGCCAGCACCTCTAGGCGGAGGGGGGGTAACACAGATACGCAGTATTTT.

The V call is TRBV30, the J call TRBJ2-1, with D hard to call. Germline V CDR1 and CDR2: GTSNPN, SVGIG (reference sequence). The CDR3 sequence is 14 residues long. V lost 0 bases and J 4 bases, leaving 10 bases between the germline ends. The CDR3 region is CAWSVTAVYNEQFF. The CDR3 DNA sequence: TGTGCCTGGAGTGTAACGGCGGTATACAATGAGCAGTTCTTC. The variable domain in full, completed from reference TRBV30 and TRBJ2-1, reads SQTIHQWPATLVQPVGSPLSLECTVEGTSNPNLYWYRQAAGRGLQLLFYSVGIGQISSEVPQNLSASRPQDRQFILSSKKLLLSDSGFYLCAWSVTAVYNEQFFGPGTRLTVL.

The V and J genes are TRBV6-5 and TRBJ2-7, with D unresolved. The length of the CDR3 is 12 residues. Germline V gives CDR1 MNHEY, CDR2 SVGAGI. With 8 bases removed from V and 2 bases from J, the gap between germline ends came to 10 bases. This chain's CDR3 is CASSRFAYEQYF. CDR3 coding DNA: TGTGCCAGCTCCAGGTTCGCCTACGAGCAGTACTTC.

The rearrangement uses TRBV25-1 and TRBJ1-3, with TRBD1 matching 7 bases. CDR3 length equals 17 residues. J gave up 4 bases and V 4 bases, and 13 bases lay outside the gene matches. Per the germline V gene, CDR1 is MGHDK and CDR2 is SYGVNS. For the CDR3, the DNA is TGTGCCAGCAGTGGACGCGACAGGGAAGTAATCGGAAACACCATATATTTT. This codes for CASSGRDREVIGNTIYF.

The sample holds one count of this clone. The chain joins TRBV5-1 to TRBJ2-3; D unclear. CDR3 size: 18 residues. Germline-derived CDR1 and CDR2 are SGHRS and YFSETQ. V shed 1 base and J shed 2 bases, with 20 bases lying between them. CDR3 bases: TGCGCCAGCAGCTTGAAAACCTTACGGGCGGCGGACACAGATACGCAGTATTTT. Amino acid sequence: CASSLKTLRAADTDTQYF.

This rearrangement joins TRBV28 to TRBJ1-2; tentatively, D is TRBD1 (6 bases). V gave up 1 base and J gave up 2 bases, with 11 bases separating them. This CDR3 contains 15 residues. Germline assignment: CDR1 MDHEN and CDR2 SYDVKM. CDR3 in DNA: TGTGCCAGCAGTTTATTCCAAGGGGGGAACTATGGCTACACCTTC. Its translation is CASSLFQGGNYGYTF.

This sequence joins TRBV6-1 and TRBJ1-2; no clear D. Deletions cut 3 bases from V and 4 bases from J, with 12 bases between. CDR3 length: 14 amino acids. The V gene's germline CDR1 is MNHNS and CDR2 SASEGT. The CDR3 loop is CASSDRHPPYGYTF. Here the CDR3 DNA reads TGTGCCAGCAGTGATCGTCACCCCCCCTATGGCTACACCTTC.

The chain is built from TRBV4-1 and TRBJ2-3; D is perhaps TRBD1 (6 bases). The CDR3 has 17 amino acids. CDR1 and CDR2 (germline): MGHRA, YSYEKL. Trimming cost V 1 base and J 0 bases, with 14 bases left between them. CDR3 DNA sequence: TGCGCCAGCAGCCAAGTAGACAGGAGCTATAGCACAGATACGCAGTATTTT. This translates into CASSQVDRSYSTDTQYF.

V usage is TRBV4-1 and J usage is TRBJ1-5, with D maybe TRBD1 (5 bases). The length of the CDR3 is 16 residues. Looked up from germline, CDR1 is MGHRA and CDR2 is YSYEKL. The V end lost 1 base, the J end lost 4 bases, and 14 bases lay between the germline ends. CDR3 nucleotide sequence: TGCGCCAGCAGCCAAGGCTTGGTTGGGGGAAATCAGCCCCAGCATTTT. It specifies CASSQGLVGGNQPQHF.

Points on this clone: The germline gene is not matched at one end of the junction; a read error may be the cause. The V and J genes are TRBV6-1 and TRBJ2-1; 7 bases fit TRBD2. Germline V gene data show CDR1 as MNHNS and CDR2 as SASEGT. The CDR3 has 15 amino acids. The CDR3 sequence: CASSDRGVNDPARVF. For the CDR3, the DNA is TGTGCCAGCAGTGACCGGGGGGTAAATGACCCGGCTCGCGTCTTC.

The J gene is TRBJ1-2, the V gene TRBV27; TRBD1 aligns across 8 bases. This CDR3 spans 15 amino acids. CDR1 is MNHEY, CDR2 SMNVEV, per germline (reference sequence). V shed 3 bases and J 4 bases; nucleotides not matched to a gene: 7. DNA for the CDR3: TGTGCCAGCAGTTTCCTCCGGGACAGGAGCTATGGCTACACCTTC. As protein: CASSFLRDRSYGYTF.

V and J are TRBV20-1 and TRBJ2-3; possibly TRBD2 for D (5 bases). In germline, CDR1 is DFQATT, CDR2 SNEGSKA (reference sequence). The CDR3 runs to 11 residues. Trimming pared 2 bases from V and 6 bases from J, leaving 6 bases between. The CDR3 here is CSARIADTQYF. In DNA form, the CDR3 reads TGCAGTGCTAGAATAGCGGATACGCAGTATTTT.

The V call is TRBV18, the J call TRBJ2-5; D is possibly TRBD2 (6 bases). CDR3 length: 17 amino acids. The V gene's germline CDR1 is KGHSH and CDR2 LQKENI. V lost 3 bases, J lost 4 bases, and 21 bases lay in between. This CDR3 is CASSPARLGGIGETQYF. The CDR3 DNA reads TGTGCCAGCTCACCTGCTAGACTGGGGGGTATAGGAGAGACCCAGTACTTC.